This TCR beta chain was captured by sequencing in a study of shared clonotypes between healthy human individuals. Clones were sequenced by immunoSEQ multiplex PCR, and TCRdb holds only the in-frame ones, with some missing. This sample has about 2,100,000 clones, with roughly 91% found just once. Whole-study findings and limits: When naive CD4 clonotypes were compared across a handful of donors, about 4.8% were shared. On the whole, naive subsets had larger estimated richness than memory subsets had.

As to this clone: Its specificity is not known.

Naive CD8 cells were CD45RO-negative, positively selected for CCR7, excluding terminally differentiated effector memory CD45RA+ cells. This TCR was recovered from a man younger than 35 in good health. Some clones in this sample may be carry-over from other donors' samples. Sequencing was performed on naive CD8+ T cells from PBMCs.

The CDR3 bases are TGTGCCAGCAGATCCCTAGCGGGAGGGACAGATACGCAGTATTTT. Translating it yields CASRSLAGGTDTQYF. The chain uses TRBV6-6 and TRBJ2-3, with 12 bases lining up with TRBD2. With V trimmed by 6 bases and J by 3 bases, 4 bases remained unmatched. Germline CDR1 reads MNHNY; CDR2 reads SVGAGI (reference sequence). The CDR3 runs 15 residues.